What follows are 5 T cell receptor beta chains derived from one specimen sequenced in a study of T cell changes during pregnancy in multiple sclerosis. Assay: immunoSEQ multiplex PCR; the TCRdb copy retains only in-frame clones and omits some. This table has about 31,000 clones, 89% appearing once. The specimen comprised CD8+ T cells from peripheral blood mononuclear cells, sampled in the second trimester of pregnancy. Receptor source: a female donor with multiple sclerosis, enrolled in a pregnancy study.

The chain employs TRBV15 and TRBJ2-7, with 7 bases fitting TRBD1. Per germline, CDR1 LNHNV and CDR2 YYDKDF (reference sequence). The junction had 11 bases not matched to a gene; V was cut back by 0 bases and J by 0 bases. This CDR3 comprises 18 residues. The CDR3 bases are TGTGCCACCAGCAGAGATAGTGCAGGACAGGCGGCCTCCTACGAGCAGTACTTC. Encoded protein: CATSRDSAGQAASYEQYF.

The rearrangement joins TRBV13 to TRBJ2-5, with 12 nucleotides matching TRBD1. Trimming at V came to 3 bases and at J to 5 bases, leaving 4 bases not matched to a gene. CDR1 and CDR2 (germline): PRHDT, FYEKMQ (reference sequence). The length of the CDR3 is 15 residues. The CDR3 here is CASSFRDRGLETQYF. In nucleotides, the CDR3 is TGTGCCAGCAGCTTCCGGGACAGGGGGCTGGAGACCCAGTACTTC.

The chain is built from TRBV6-4 and TRBJ2-3; the match to TRBD2 covers 7 bases. V lost 0 bases, J lost 3 bases, and 6 bases stayed unmatched. Germline V lookup: CDR1 MRHNA, CDR2 SNTAGT. CDR3 size: 16 residues. The CDR3 sequence: CASSDSAGDGTDTQYF. In DNA, the CDR3 is TGTGCCAGCAGTGACTCGGCGGGAGACGGTACAGATACGCAGTATTTT.

The rearrangement uses TRBV27 and TRBJ2-1; maybe TRBD2 (7 bases). The V gene lost 7 bases and the J gene lost 4 bases, with 17 bases spanning the gap. CDR1 and CDR2 (germline): MNHEY, SMNVEV (reference sequence). CDR3 length: 15 amino acids. CDR3 sequence: CASNFGGAGYNEQFF. The CDR3 DNA sequence: TGTGCCAGCAATTTTGGGGGGGCAGGTTACAATGAGCAGTTCTTC.

The V and J genes are TRBV6-5 and TRBJ1-2; TRBD1 aligns across 8 bases. CDR1 and CDR2 from the germline V gene are MNHEY and SVGAGI. The CDR3 spans 14 residues. Trimming took 10 bases from V and 4 from J; bases not matched to a gene: 11. Written as DNA, the CDR3 is TGTGCCACCACTGGACAGGGAGGGGGCTATGGCTACACCTTC. Amino acids: CATTGQGGGYGYTF.